Shown below are 27 T cell receptor beta chains from a single sample sequenced in a study of Ad26.COV2.S vaccination and SARS-CoV-2 variants. Clones were sequenced by immunoSEQ multiplex PCR, and TCRdb holds only the in-frame ones, with some missing. In the table there are 350,000 to 450,000 clones, roughly 84% of which are singletons. Treatment specified: 19 received Ad26.COV2.S at low or high dose, single or two shots; a few received placebo; per-sample allocation not given. After the first vaccine or placebo injection, samples were drawn on day 63. Sequenced material: peripheral blood, taken in a trial of Ad26.COV2.S vaccine versus placebo. The receptors here all came from a person aged 18-65 years who received the Ad26.COV2.S COVID-19 vaccine or a placebo.

The V and J genes are TRBV30 and TRBJ2-6; tentative D call: TRBD2 (5 bases). V gave up 5 bases and J gave up 2 bases, with 13 bases separating them. CDR1 GTSNPN and CDR2 SVGIG come from the germline V gene (reference sequence). The CDR3 loop spans 15 amino acids. In nucleotides, the CDR3 is TGTGCCTGGGGCCCTGGAGCGGCTGGGGCCAACGTCCTGACTTTC. Translating gives CAWGPGAAGANVLTF.

The rearrangement joins TRBV5-1 to TRBJ2-1, with 13 bases lining up with TRBD2. J lost 9 bases, V lost 4 bases, and 10 bases had no gene match. Germline V gene data show CDR1 as SGHRS and CDR2 as YFSETQ. CDR3 size: 16 residues. CDR3 amino acids: CASSQGLAGARGEQFF. For the CDR3, the DNA is TGCGCCAGCAGCCAAGGACTAGCGGGGGCTCGGGGTGAGCAGTTCTTC.

The CDR3 here is CASSLPFFGAGGLGSGNTIYF. The CDR3 region has the DNA TGTGCCAGCAGTCTTCCCTTTTTCGGGGCAGGGGGCCTCGGCTCTGGAAACACCATATATTTT. The chain links TRBV28 to TRBJ1-3; 8 nucleotides match TRBD1. CDR3 length: 21 residues. The ends lost 5 bases at V and 0 bases at J; junction bases unmatched: 21. Germline V gene lookup returns CDR1 MDHEN and CDR2 SYDVKM.

The CDR3 DNA reads as TGTGCCAGCACGGCCATTCCCAGCGGGGTAAACAAAAACATTCAGTACTTC. Translating it yields CASTAIPSGVNKNIQYF. The chain has TRBV2 and TRBJ2-4; 7 nucleotides match TRBD2. Germline V gene sequence: CDR1 SNHLY, CDR2 FYNNEI. The ends lost 7 bases at V and 3 bases at J; junction bases unmatched: 15. The CDR3 runs 17 residues.

This chain connects TRBV19 to TRBJ1-5; the match to TRBD1 covers 7 bases. CDR3 size: 13 residues. The germline V gene encodes CDR1 LNHDA and CDR2 SQIVND (reference sequence). Trimming at V came to 6 bases and at J to 4 bases, leaving 3 bases not matched to a gene. The CDR3 DNA follows: TGTGCCAGTAGAGGGGGCAGGAATCAGCCCCAGCATTTT. Translation gives CASRGGRNQPQHF.

The gene calls are TRBV25-1 and TRBJ1-6; tentative D call: TRBD1 (6 bases). Trimming took off 8 bases at V and 9 bases at J, with 20 bases between the two ends. Per germline, CDR1 MGHDK and CDR2 SYGVNS. This CDR3 spans 15 amino acids. In DNA, the CDR3 is TGTGCCAGCCAGGGGCCAGGTTACGGTAGTTCACCCCTCCACTTT. Translating it yields CASQGPGYGSSPLHF.

This chain links TRBV30 with TRBJ1-1, with D possibly matching TRBD1 (6 bases). V lost 3 bases to trimming and J lost 2 bases, with 16 bases between them. This CDR3 is built from 15 residues. Germline loops: CDR1 GTSNPN, CDR2 SVGIG (reference sequence). CDR3 nucleotide sequence: TGTGCCTGGAGGGATGCTAACAGGGTAAACACTGAAGCTTTCTTT. As protein: CAWRDANRVNTEAFF. Filled out from reference TRBV30 and TRBJ1-1, the complete variable domain reads SQTIHQWPATLVQPVGSPLSLECTVEGTSNPNLYWYRQAAGRGLQLLFYSVGIGQISSEVPQNLSASRPQDRQFILSSKKLLLSDSGFYLCAWRDANRVNTEAFFGQGTRLTVV.

The CDR3, as DNA: TGTGCCTGGAGTAGTGGGACAGGGTTCTACGAGCAGTACTTC. Amino acid sequence: CAWSSGTGFYEQYF. V and J are TRBV30 and TRBJ2-7, with 9 bases aligning to TRBD1. The CDR3 is 14 amino acids. The V segment lost 2 bases and the J segment 3 bases; nucleotides outside the gene matches: 5. Germline assignment: CDR1 GTSNPN and CDR2 SVGIG (reference sequence).

The genes are TRBV28 and TRBJ2-1; 8 bases align to TRBD2. The CDR3 consists of 13 residues. CDR1 MDHEN and CDR2 SYDVKM come from the germline V gene. V was pared by 3 bases and J by 6 bases, with 1 base of the junction left unmatched. The CDR3 reads CASSFGGGNEQFF. The CDR3 bases are TGTGCCAGCAGTTTCGGGGGGGGCAATGAGCAGTTCTTC.

The chain carries TRBV28 and TRBJ1-6, with 7 positions matching TRBD1. Looked up from germline, CDR1 is MDHEN and CDR2 is SYDVKM. The CDR3 runs 15 residues. V dropped 5 bases and J dropped 10; count of bases not matched to a gene: 11. DNA for the CDR3: TGTGCCAGCAGTCTGATTACAGGGGTATCCTCACCCCTCCACTTT. Encoded protein: CASSLITGVSSPLHF.

This chain connects TRBV28 to TRBJ1-1, with 7 bases that match TRBD1. Losses at the gene ends were 5 bases for V and 3 bases for J; bases not matched to a gene: 6. The V gene's germline CDR1 is MDHEN and CDR2 SYDVKM. The CDR3 consists of 14 residues. The CDR3 nucleotides read TGTGCCAGCAGTAGAGGGGGCTGGGACACTGAAGCTTTCTTT. Amino acid sequence: CASSRGGWDTEAFF.

The rearrangement uses TRBV24-1 and TRBJ2-3; D unclear. The CDR3 has 14 residues. With 4 bases removed from V and 0 bases from J, the gap between germline ends came to 7 bases. Looked up from germline, CDR1 is KGHDR and CDR2 is SFDVKD. The CDR3 region has the DNA TGTGCCACCAGTGACCTGGTTAGCACAGATACGCAGTATTTT. Residues: CATSDLVSTDTQYF.

The J gene is TRBJ2-2, the V gene TRBV27, with a possible D match to TRBD2 (7 bases). Trimming pared 5 bases from V and 7 bases from J, leaving 20 bases between. CDR3 length: 16 residues. The V gene's germline CDR1 is MNHEY and CDR2 SMNVEV (reference sequence). The CDR3 nucleotides read TGTGCCAGCAGTCAAGACCTTGGGGGGGCCGGCGGGGAGCTGTTTTTT. This encodes CASSQDLGGAGGELFF.

The chain joins TRBV10-2 to TRBJ2-7, with D tentatively TRBD1 (6 bases). V was clipped by 4 bases and J by 4 bases, with 8 bases between them. Germline CDR1 WSHSY, CDR2 SAAADI. The CDR3 covers 12 residues. CDR3 amino acids: CASSGQVYEQYF. The CDR3 DNA is TGCGCCAGCAGTGGACAGGTTTACGAGCAGTACTTC.

The table lists this clone with a few counts. V usage is TRBV7-2 and J usage is TRBJ2-5, with 7 bases aligning to TRBD2. This CDR3 is 15 amino acids long. Germline CDR1 SGHTA, CDR2 FQGNSA. Unmatched junction bases numbered 8, after V lost 2 bases and J lost 5 bases. CDR3 amino acids: CASSLYPTSRETQYF. CDR3 nucleotide sequence: TGTGCCAGCAGCTTATACCCGACTAGCCGGGAGACCCAGTACTTC.

The chain combines TRBV6-5 with TRBJ2-2; D might be TRBD2 (6 bases). The germline V gene encodes CDR1 MNHEY and CDR2 SVGAGI. This CDR3 comprises 11 residues. The V end was cut by 11 bases, the J end by 6 bases, with 10 bases between. The CDR3 nucleotides read TGTGCCGCCGGGGGTTCCGGGGAGCTGTTTTTT. It yields the protein CAAGGSGELFF.

V gene TRBV27 combines with J gene TRBJ2-2; unclear D gene. Germline assignment: CDR1 MNHEY and CDR2 SMNVEV (reference sequence). The V and J ends lost 6 bases and 6 bases respectively, with 8 bases between them. This CDR3 has 12 amino acids. The CDR3 spells CASSRIAGELFF. The CDR3 DNA follows: TGTGCCAGCAGCCGGATTGCCGGGGAGCTGTTTTTT.

The chain links TRBV5-1 to TRBJ2-7; unclear D gene. The V end was cut by 4 bases, the J end by 6 bases, with 14 bases between. This CDR3 is built from 13 residues. Germline V gives CDR1 SGHRS, CDR2 YFSETQ. This chain's CDR3 is CASSLDDSGEQYF. CDR3 DNA: TGCGCCAGCAGCCTGGACGACTCAGGCGAGCAGTACTTC.

This chain connects TRBV19 to TRBJ1-5, with 11 bases that match TRBD1. The CDR3 extends over 16 amino acids. V dropped 3 bases and J dropped 6; count of bases not matched to a gene: 7. Germline V gives CDR1 LNHDA, CDR2 SQIVND (reference sequence). The CDR3 coding sequence is TGTGCCAGTAGTATTCCCGGGACAGGGGGTATTCAGCCCCAGCATTTT. Translation: CASSIPGTGGIQPQHF.

CDR3 in DNA: TGTGCCAGTAGTTCCCAGGGACGGAGGAGTACCATATATTTT. It is translated as CASSSQGRRSTIYF. V usage is TRBV19 and J usage is TRBJ1-3; a weak D match, TRBD1 (5 bases). Germline values: CDR1 LNHDA, CDR2 SQIVND (reference sequence). CDR3 size: 14 residues. The ends were cut back, 5 bases at V and 10 bases at J, with 18 bases in the middle.

The chain has TRBV30 and TRBJ2-5; 10 nucleotides align to TRBD1. This CDR3 contains 14 residues. With V trimmed by 3 bases and J by 6 bases, 7 bases remained unmatched. Looked up from germline, CDR1 is GTSNPN and CDR2 is SVGIG (reference sequence). The CDR3 DNA sequence: TGTGCCTGGAGGGGGGACAGGGGCACGAAGACCCAGTACTTC. Its translation is CAWRGDRGTKTQYF. Full variable domain (remainder filled in from reference TRBV30 and TRBJ2-5): SQTIHQWPATLVQPVGSPLSLECTVEGTSNPNLYWYRQAAGRGLQLLFYSVGIGQISSEVPQNLSASRPQDRQFILSSKKLLLSDSGFYLCAWRGDRGTKTQYFGPGTRLLVL.

The chain uses TRBV28 and TRBJ2-1; the D is unclear. The germline gives CDR1 MDHEN, CDR2 SYDVKM. The CDR3 is 15 amino acids. Between the trimmed V and J ends, which lost 5 bases and 2 bases, there was a span of 13 bases. Here the CDR3 reads CASSPHRSPYNEQFF. For the CDR3, the DNA is TGTGCCAGCAGTCCGCATCGGAGCCCCTACAATGAGCAGTTCTTC.

V usage is TRBV10-3 and J usage is TRBJ2-3, with 13 bases fitting TRBD2. The CDR3 runs to 17 residues. V was clipped by 4 bases and J by 3 bases; unmatched bases: 7. Germline V gene sequence: CDR1 ENHRY, CDR2 SYGVKD. Here the CDR3 DNA reads TGTGCCATCAGTGTCGGACTAGCGGGAGATGGGACAGATACGCAGTATTTT. It is translated as CAISVGLAGDGTDTQYF.

This chain links TRBV29-1 with TRBJ1-1, with a tentative D call TRBD1 (6 bases). Per the germline V gene, CDR1 is SQVTM and CDR2 is ANQGSEA. With 4 bases removed from V and 6 bases from J, the gap between germline ends came to 12 bases. CDR3 length: 12 residues. CDR3 DNA sequence: TGCAGCGTTGGACAGGTCGAGGCTGAAGCTTTCTTT. Translating gives CSVGQVEAEAFF.

Concerning this clone: This same CDR3 is encoded by further DNA sequences in the sample. The chain recombines TRBV28 with TRBJ2-7, with no clear D. Germline assignment: CDR1 MDHEN and CDR2 SYDVKM. Trimming left V 3 bases short and J 4 bases short, with 7 bases between. The CDR3 loop spans 12 amino acids. CDR3 sequence reads: CASSLRGYEQYF. In DNA, the CDR3 is TGTGCCAGCAGTTTGAGAGGTTACGAGCAGTACTTC.

The rearrangement uses TRBV9 and TRBJ2-7, with D possibly being TRBD1 (6 bases). The CDR3 has 15 residues. The V gene's germline CDR1 is SGDLS and CDR2 YYNGEE. Trimming removed 1 base from V and 0 bases from J, with 11 bases in between. The CDR3 nucleotides read TGTGCCAGCAGCGTATACGACAGGACCTCCTACGAGCAGTACTTC. This sequence encodes CASSVYDRTSYEQYF. Variable domain in full (rest from reference TRBV9 and TRBJ2-7): DSGVTQTPKHLITATGQRVTLRCSPRSGDLSVYWYQQSLDQGLQFLIQYYNGEERAKGNILERFSAQQFPDLHSELNLSSLELGDSALYFCASSVYDRTSYEQYFGPGTRLTVT.

The chain combines TRBV6-4 with TRBJ1-5; 7 nucleotides match TRBD1. The CDR3 totals 15 residues. Per the germline V gene, CDR1 is MRHNA and CDR2 is SNTAGT. The V segment lost 3 bases and the J segment 7 bases; nucleotides outside the gene matches: 9. As DNA, the CDR3 is TGTGCCAGCAGTGAAGGAATAGGGGGCGGGCAGCCCCAGCATTTT. Its protein is CASSEGIGGGQPQHF.